Here is one TCR beta chain with its context. The antigen remains unidentified. Other DNA sequences in the sample encode the same CDR3. The data are from a study of shared clonotypes between healthy human individuals. Study donors comprised healthy, HIV-negative adults devoid of recent acute infection or vaccination. The CD8 memory fraction combined CD45RO+ cells with TemRA cells (CCR7-negative CD45RA+). The protocol was immunoSEQ multiplex PCR, while the TCRdb copy is restricted to in-frame clones and leaves out a portion. This sample has around 690,000 clones, with roughly 91% found just once. Overall study results and limits: A few donors showed sharing of around 5.3% of naive CD4 clonotypes. The study sampled only blood, and tissue repertoires likely differ.

Per the germline V gene, CDR1 is MNHEY and CDR2 is SMNVEV (reference sequence). This CDR3 spans 13 amino acids. Trimming pared 5 bases from V and 0 bases from J, leaving 8 bases between. This clonotype was obtained from a young man in good health. Some clones in this sample may be carry-over from other donors' samples. The V gene is TRBV27, the J gene TRBJ2-7; unclear D gene. The source material was memory CD8+ T cells from PBMCs. Subset described: CD45RO+ cells pooled with CCR7-negative TemRA cells. The CDR3 region has the DNA TGTGCCAGCAGTCCACGTGTCTCCTACGAGCAGTACTTC. Amino acid sequence: CASSPRVSYEQYF.